This T cell receptor (beta chain) was captured in a study of TIL therapy for anti-PD-1-resistant metastatic lung cancer. As for time point: pre-treatment sample, taken before nivolumab and TIL therapy. Pleural nodules or supraclavicular lymph nodes made up most of the excised metastases sampled. The junction had 5 bases not matched to a gene; V was cut back by 6 bases and J by 2 bases. CDR3 length: 15 residues. The V gene's germline CDR1 is MNHEY and CDR2 SVGAGI. This was the immunoSEQ v3 assay. Each library reached 1.9 million or so read pairs, or 5-6 million at deep level. The method was immunoSEQ multiplex PCR; TCRdb's version includes in-frame clones alone and lacks a portion of them. The sample consists of some 11,000 clones, 58% of them appearing once. This clone was seen a handful of times.

This chain uses TRBV6-5 with TRBJ1-3; TRBD1 aligns across 9 bases. This material consisted of tumor tissue, taken at baseline. This TCR was sampled from a person aged 25-80 years with non-small cell lung cancer. The CDR3 nucleotides read TGTGCCAGCAGCACCGGGACAGGGCCTGGAAACACCATATATTTT. This translates into CASSTGTGPGNTIYF.